These T cell receptor beta chains were read from a single sample in a study of T cell responses to AZD1222 COVID-19 vaccine. Here immunoSEQ multiplex PCR was the method, and the copy in TCRdb shows in-frame clones only, minus some. The repertoire holds 100,000 or so clones, with 92% as singletons. The sequenced sample was peripheral blood, obtained on day 0 of AZD1222 vaccination. The receptors here all came from an adult in good health. Each CDR3 is given with its conserved first and last residue. The D gene is left open where the match is weak. Where a row states a size, it is once, few, many or the class of an expanded clone; other rows omit it.

V: TRBV5-6; D: -; length: 14; size: -; J: TRBJ2-5; DNA: TGTGCCAGCAGCTTGGGGCATTTCCAAGAGACCCAGTACTTC; CDR3: CASSLGHFQETQYF
V: TRBV12-3/TRBV12-4; D: -; length: 11; size: -; J: TRBJ1-1; DNA: TGTGCCAGCAGTGAGGGGGGCGAAGCTTTCTTT; CDR3: CASSEGGEAFF
V: TRBV6-2/TRBV6-3; D: -; length: 14; size: -; J: TRBJ2-7; DNA: TGTGCCAGCAGTCCGGGACAAAGGCCCTACGAGCAGTACTTC; CDR3: CASSPGQRPYEQYF
V: TRBV30; D: -; length: 13; size: -; J: TRBJ1-1; DNA: TGTGCCTGGAGCCAACAGGGGAACACTGAAGCTTTCTTT; CDR3: CAWSQQGNTEAFF
V: TRBV7-2; D: -; length: 14; size: -; J: TRBJ1-1; DNA: TGTGCCAGCAGCGCATGGGCTGTGAACACTGAAGCTTTCTTT; CDR3: CASSAWAVNTEAFF
V: TRBV12-3/TRBV12-4; D: -; length: 12; size: -; J: TRBJ2-7; DNA: TGTGCCAGCAGCCGCGCTACCTACGAGCAGTACTTC; CDR3: CASSRATYEQYF
V: TRBV29-1; D: TRBD2; length: 17; size: -; J: TRBJ2-1; DNA: TGCAGCGTTGAAGGGACTAGCGGGCTGGGGGGTTACAATGAGCAGTTCTTC; CDR3: CSVEGTSGLGGYNEQFF
V: TRBV28; D: TRBD1; length: 16; size: -; J: TRBJ1-2; DNA: TGTGCCAGCAGTTTTTCCGACAGGGGGCGAAACTATGGCTACACCTTC; CDR3: CASSFSDRGRNYGYTF
V: TRBV27; D: -; length: 13; size: -; J: TRBJ1-2; DNA: TGTGCCAGCAGTTTCGCCGGGCCCTATGGCTACACCTTC; CDR3: CASSFAGPYGYTF
V: TRBV6-1; D: -; length: 13; size: -; J: TRBJ2-2; DNA: TGTGCCAGCAGTGAAAGGGGGGCTGGGGAGCTGTTTTTT; CDR3: CASSERGAGELFF
V: TRBV11-3; D: -; length: 12; size: once; J: TRBJ2-4; DNA: TGTGCCAGCAGCTACAGCGGAAACATTCAGTACTTC; CDR3: CASSYSGNIQYF
V: TRBV19; D: -; length: 16; size: -; J: TRBJ1-3; DNA: TGTGCCAGTATGGGACGGACCTCTATCTCTGGAAACACCATATATTTT; CDR3: CASMGRTSISGNTIYF
V: TRBV15; D: -; length: 13; size: -; J: TRBJ1-2; DNA: TGTGCCACCAGCAGCCTAGGGGCAGGTGGCTACACCTTC; CDR3: CATSSLGAGGYTF
V: TRBV11-1; D: TRBD1; length: 16; size: -; J: TRBJ1-2; DNA: TGTGCCAGCAGCCCCAGGACAGGGGGCAGTGACTATGGCTACACCTTC; CDR3: CASSPRTGGSDYGYTF
V: TRBV30; D: TRBD2; length: 15; size: -; J: TRBJ2-3; DNA: TGTGCCTGGAGTGTAACACTAGCGTTCACAGATACGCAGTATTTT; CDR3: CAWSVTLAFTDTQYF
V: TRBV5-1; D: -; length: 13; size: -; J: TRBJ1-5; DNA: TGCGCCAGCAGCCAGCTACCAAATCAGCCCCAGCATTTT; CDR3: CASSQLPNQPQHF
V: TRBV7-9; D: -; length: 15; size: -; J: TRBJ2-2; DNA: TGTGCCAGCAGCTTAATGAAGGGTGGCGCCGGGGAGCTGTTTTTT; CDR3: CASSLMKGGAGELFF
V: TRBV9; D: TRBD1; length: 15; size: -; J: TRBJ2-7; DNA: TGTGCCAGCAGCCCCCTGGACAGGGCCTCGAGCGAGCAGTACTTC; CDR3: CASSPLDRASSEQYF
V: TRBV11-2; D: TRBD1; length: 15; size: -; J: TRBJ2-7; DNA: TGTGCCAGCAGCTCGCGGCGGACAGGGAACTACGAGCAGTACTTC; CDR3: CASSSRRTGNYEQYF
V: TRBV3-1/TRBV3-2; D: TRBD1; length: 14; size: -; J: TRBJ1-2; DNA: TGTGCCAGCAGCCCCCGGGACAGTAACTATGGCTACACCTTC; CDR3: CASSPRDSNYGYTF
V: TRBV3-1/TRBV3-2; D: TRBD1; length: 13; size: -; J: TRBJ1-5; DNA: TGTGCCAGCAGCCAATACAGGGGACAGCCCCAGCATTTT; CDR3: CASSQYRGQPQHF
V: TRBV5-1; D: -; length: 15; size: -; J: TRBJ2-7; DNA: TGCGCCAGCAGCTTGGGGGACGGACCTTCCTACGAGCAGTACTTC; CDR3: CASSLGDGPSYEQYF
V: TRBV19; D: -; length: 12; size: -; J: TRBJ1-2; DNA: TGTGCCTCAAACACACAGGAAAGAGACTACACCTTC; CDR3: CASNTQERDYTF
V: TRBV7-3; D: -; length: 13; size: -; J: TRBJ2-7; DNA: TGTGCCAGCAGTTTGGGCTTGGGGGACGAGCAGTACTTC; CDR3: CASSLGLGDEQYF
V: TRBV24-1; D: -; length: 15; size: -; J: TRBJ2-1; DNA: TGTGCCACCAGTGACTCGACAGGCTTGTACAATGAGCAGTTCTTC; CDR3: CATSDSTGLYNEQFF
V: TRBV6-5; D: -; length: 15; size: -; J: TRBJ2-3; DNA: TGTGCCAGCAGTTACGAATGGCAGGGCGCAGATACGCAGTATTTT; CDR3: CASSYEWQGADTQYF
V: TRBV24-1; D: TRBD2; length: 13; size: -; J: TRBJ2-7; DNA: TGTGCCACCAGTGATGGGGGGGCCTACGAGCAGTACTTC; CDR3: CATSDGGAYEQYF
V: TRBV9; D: TRBD1; length: 15; size: -; J: TRBJ2-7; DNA: TGTGCCAGCAGCGCTGCCCCTGACAGGGACTACGAGCAGTACTTC; CDR3: CASSAAPDRDYEQYF
V: TRBV14; D: -; length: 15; size: -; J: TRBJ1-6; DNA: TGTGCCAGCAGCCAATACGGAACAAATAATTCACCCCTCCACTTT; CDR3: CASSQYGTNNSPLHF
V: TRBV27; D: TRBD1; length: 16; size: -; J: TRBJ2-7; DNA: TGTGCCAGCAGCCACTCACCCGGGACAGGATTATACGAGCAGTACTTC; CDR3: CASSHSPGTGLYEQYF
V: TRBV27; D: -; length: 11; size: once; J: TRBJ1-2; DNA: TGTGCCAGCGGACGAAACTATGGCTACACCTTC; CDR3: CASGRNYGYTF
V: TRBV24-1; D: -; length: 14; size: -; J: TRBJ1-6; DNA: TGTGCCACCAGTGATATCCCGGAAAATTCACCCCTCCACTTT; CDR3: CATSDIPENSPLHF
V: TRBV5-5; D: -; length: 14; size: -; J: TRBJ2-7; DNA: TGTGCCAGCAGCCCAAGAGACGACTCCTACGAGCAGTACTTC; CDR3: CASSPRDDSYEQYF
V: TRBV2; D: -; length: 14; size: -; J: TRBJ2-7; DNA: TGTGCCAGCAGTGCTGGCTGGAGCTCCTACGAGCAGTACTTC; CDR3: CASSAGWSSYEQYF
V: TRBV18; D: TRBD1; length: 14; size: -; J: TRBJ1-1; DNA: TGTGCCAGCTCACCACCGGAGGGGGCTGGTGAAGCTTTCTTT; CDR3: CASSPPEGAGEAFF
V: TRBV30; D: TRBD1; length: 13; size: -; J: TRBJ1-2; DNA: TGTGCCTGGAGGACGACAGGGGATGGCGGCTACACCTTC; CDR3: CAWRTTGDGGYTF
V: TRBV7-9; D: -; length: 14; size: -; J: TRBJ1-1; DNA: TGTGCCAGCAGCTTAGCGCTCGGATCTACAGAAGCTTTCTTT; CDR3: CASSLALGSTEAFF
V: TRBV10-3; D: TRBD1; length: 16; size: -; J: TRBJ2-2; DNA: TGTGCCATCAGTTCGGGGCAGGGGGCGAACACCGGGGAGCTGTTTTTT; CDR3: CAISSGQGANTGELFF
V: TRBV5-1; D: -; length: 15; size: -; J: TRBJ2-7; DNA: TGCGCCAGCAGCTTGGCCGGACTACCCCAATACGAGCAGTACTTC; CDR3: CASSLAGLPQYEQYF
V: TRBV9; D: TRBD2; length: 15; size: -; J: TRBJ2-5; DNA: TGTGCCAGCAGCGTAGTAGGACTAGCACAAGAGACCCAGTACTTC; CDR3: CASSVVGLAQETQYF
V: TRBV18; D: TRBD2; length: 16; size: -; J: TRBJ2-1; DNA: TGTGCCAGCTCACCACGGACTAGCGGGGGGTTCAATGAGCAGTTCTTC; CDR3: CASSPRTSGGFNEQFF
V: TRBV4-3; D: TRBD2; length: 17; size: -; J: TRBJ2-2; DNA: TGCGCCAGCAGCCCCGGAGCGGGGCCTGGATACACCGGGGAGCTGTTTTTT; CDR3: CASSPGAGPGYTGELFF
V: TRBV7-2; D: -; length: 16; size: -; J: TRBJ1-5; DNA: TGTGCCAGCAGCTTCCAACGGGGGGCCCCTGGGCAGCCCCAGCATTTT; CDR3: CASSFQRGAPGQPQHF
V: TRBV5-1; D: -; length: 14; size: -; J: TRBJ1-1; DNA: TGCGCCAGCAGCTTGGGGGCGCTTTGGACTGAAGCTTTCTTT; CDR3: CASSLGALWTEAFF
V: TRBV12-3/TRBV12-4; D: -; length: 13; size: -; J: TRBJ1-4; DNA: TGTGCCAGCAGTTTGGCCCGCGATGAAAAACTGTTTTTT; CDR3: CASSLARDEKLFF